A selection of T cell receptor beta chains follows, all from one sample in a study of blood T cells in healthy people across ages. TCRdb fed the 5' RACE reads into MiXCR, producing one record per CDR3 protein. The sample consists of around 1,800,000 distinct CDR3 sequences, roughly two fifths of them appearing once. Sequenced: blood. Receptor source: a human donor in good health. The conserved cysteine and the conserved F or W are not part of the CDR3 here. Fields, in order: clone size, V gene, J gene, CDR3 protein. Size is omitted from some rows. Given values are once, few, many or a class for expanded clones.

many	TRBV7-2	TRBJ2-7	ASSLQQGAVYEQY
many	TRBV29-1	TRBJ2-5	SVSSGQGFETQY
.	TRBV7-2	TRBJ1-6	ASSAGTGEISPLH
.	TRBV20-1	TRBJ1-4	SARVLDRGTATNEKLF
few	TRBV9	TRBJ2-4	ASSPLPHVNEQY
few	TRBV19	TRBJ2-1	ASSTNPPGLAAISSYNEQF
.	TRBV10-3	TRBJ2-5	ATRGTHDQETQY
.	TRBV9	TRBJ1-1	ASGGPHVGTEAF
.	TRBV20-1	TRBJ2-1	SAKDTIRGTSGYNEQF
.	TRBV3-1	TRBJ2-1	ASSQDGGAYEQF
.	TRBV20-1	TRBJ2-4	SASLQRKNIQY
.	TRBV4-3	TRBJ1-2	ASSPYRQGDNYGYT
.	TRBV5-1	TRBJ2-1	ASSGGLAGAIYNEQF
.	TRBV5-6	.	ASSSTQLGYEQY
.	TRBV2	TRBJ1-2	ASRLRGIGGYT
.	TRBV10-3	TRBJ1-6	AISEGDRGSPLH
.	TRBV20-1	TRBJ2-7	SAAKDRPSGQY
.	TRBV20-1	TRBJ1-3	SARSSGGVNTIY
few	TRBV7-3	TRBJ2-7	ASSLNREVNEQY
.	TRBV5-1	TRBJ2-7	ASGLQTTSHREQY
.	TRBV6-2/TRBV6-3	.	ASSLPGLAEQETQY
.	TRBV6-5	TRBJ1-4	ASSWSATNEKLF
few	TRBV20-1	TRBJ2-3	SAHRTDTQY
few	TRBV6-5	TRBJ1-2	ASRKGQDYYGYT
once	TRBV19	TRBJ2-1	TSSIGPYRGRDSNEQF
.	TRBV20-1	TRBJ1-6	SASNPYAPLH
.	TRBV7-2	TRBJ1-5	ASSLFRGGQPQH
.	TRBV20-1	TRBJ2-1	SARSVNEQF
few	TRBV6-4	TRBJ2-1	ATHPGEANEQF
.	TRBV20-1	TRBJ1-4	SLRGRANEKLF
.	TRBV12-3/TRBV12-4	TRBJ2-3	ASSLYYLTDTQY
.	TRBV12-3/TRBV12-4	TRBJ2-5	ASRRTGSPQETQY
once	TRBV11-2	TRBJ2-1	ASSPLPSGGHEQF
.	TRBV3-1	TRBJ1-4	ASSHRDRGWANEKLF
.	TRBV3-1	TRBJ1-6	ASRGRRTSPLH
few	TRBV4-3	TRBJ2-3	ASSRMAARTGRTDTQY
few	TRBV5-1	TRBJ2-7	ASSLGGRGLYEQY
.	TRBV7-2	TRBJ1-2	ASSLAALTGSLYGYT
few	TRBV5-1	TRBJ2-5	ASSLAFGTINQETQY
.	TRBV25-1	TRBJ1-2	ASSALTGPSGGYT
.	TRBV30	TRBJ1-1	AWRRGETEAF
few	TRBV6-6	TRBJ1-4	ASVGGEIGKLF
few	TRBV29-1	TRBJ1-2	SVVTGSEYGYT
.	TRBV20-1	TRBJ2-1	SVIRSTGGYGEQF
.	TRBV4-1	TRBJ2-7	ASSRPGRIYEQY